Listed here are 20 T cell receptor beta chains from one sample, sequenced in a study of T cells in Graves' hyperthyroidism and ophthalmopathy. TCR beta CDR3 region amplification was performed from RNA transcripts. First-round RT-PCR with HTBI primers amplified the TCR CDR3 region. TCRdb analysed the multiplex PCR reads with MiXCR anew, one entry per CDR3 protein. This sample yields about 160,000 distinct CDR3 sequences, of which over 7.5% are seen a single time; around 21% belongs to the top ten. Sequenced input: blood. All receptors come from a woman aged 18-35 years with Graves' hyperthyroidism that later progressed to Graves' ophthalmopathy.

This clonotype appeared many times. The chain uses TRBV11-2 and TRBJ2-7; 7 bases are shared with TRBD2. The CDR3 has 14 residues. From germline, CDR1 is SGHAT and CDR2 FQNNGV. V dropped 5 bases and J dropped 3; count of bases not matched to a gene: 7. The CDR3 region has the DNA TGTGCCAGCAGCCCGGAGGGAGGGTACTACGAGCAGTACTTC. The encoded protein is CASSPEGGYYEQYF.

The chain has TRBV15 and TRBJ2-7; 9 bases are a match to TRBD1. The germline CDR1 and CDR2 sequences are LNHNV and YYDKDF (reference sequence). This CDR3 region has 14 residues. With V trimmed by 3 bases and J by 2 bases, 2 bases remained unmatched. This chain's CDR3 is CATSRGTGTYEQYF. As DNA, the CDR3 is TGTGCCACCAGCAGGGGGACAGGGACCTACGAGCAGTACTTC.

This clonotype was detected many times. This chain links TRBV11-2 with TRBJ2-1, with a weak D call TRBD1 (5 bases). There are 15 residues in the CDR3. V was shortened by 0 bases and J by 8 bases, with 14 bases between the two germline ends. CDR1 and CDR2 (germline): SGHAT, FQNNGV. The CDR3 loop reads CASSLEAHRGHEQFF. The CDR3 DNA reads TGTGCCAGCAGCTTAGAAGCGCATAGGGGTCATGAGCAGTTCTTC.

This clonotype was observed many times. V usage is TRBV12-3 or TRBV12-4 and J usage is TRBJ1-6, with a possible D match to TRBD1 (5 bases). The V gene lost 2 bases and the J gene lost 12 bases, with 11 bases spanning the gap. This CDR3 contains 13 residues. The CDR3 DNA reads as TGTGCCAGCAGTTTACAGGGATGGGGACCCCTCCACTTT. It encodes CASSLQGWGPLHF.

In this sample, this clonotype turned up many times. This rearrangement joins TRBV28 to TRBJ1-2; 7 bases match TRBD1. The CDR3 extends over 14 amino acids. Losses at the gene ends were 5 bases for V and 2 bases for J; bases not matched to a gene: 5. Germline V gene lookup returns CDR1 MDHEN and CDR2 SYDVKM. For the CDR3, the DNA is TGTGCCAGCAGTCAAGGGACAGTGAACTATGGCTACACCTTC. It encodes CASSQGTVNYGYTF.

In its sample, this clonotype was seen many times. This rearrangement joins TRBV19 to TRBJ2-5; D is undetermined. Trimming shortened V by 3 bases and J by 0 bases, and 5 bases separated the two germline ends. This CDR3 is built from 13 residues. Germline V gene data show CDR1 as LNHDA and CDR2 as SQIVND (reference sequence). The CDR3 reads CASSISYQETQYF. The CDR3 DNA follows: TGTGCCAGTAGTATCAGTTACCAAGAGACCCAGTACTTC.

In its sample, this clonotype was seen many times. The junction departs from the called germline gene at one end, perhaps through a read error. The chain recombines TRBV5-1 with TRBJ2-1; 8 nucleotides align to TRBD2. CDR3 size: 15 residues. CDR1 is SGHRS, CDR2 YFSETQ, per germline. Here the CDR3 reads CASSLGGRSYNEQFF. The DNA of the CDR3 is TGTGCCAGCAGCTTAGGCGGGAGGTCCTACAATGAGCAGTTCTTC.

This chain links TRBV11-1 with TRBJ1-6; no clear D. Germline CDR1 is SGHAT and CDR2 is FQDESV (reference sequence). V lost 1 base and J lost 7, with 8 bases in between. This CDR3 has 14 residues. The DNA of the CDR3 is TGTGCCAGCAGCTTAGAACAGCTAAATTCACCCCTCCACTTT. This translates into CASSLEQLNSPLHF.

The chain employs TRBV7-9 and TRBJ1-1; D perhaps matches TRBD1 (5 bases). This CDR3 comprises 16 residues. The V gene lost 1 base and the J gene lost 2 bases, with 14 bases spanning the gap. The germline V gene encodes CDR1 SEHNR and CDR2 FQNEAQ (reference sequence). The CDR3 reads CASSLGNPGENTEAFF. CDR3 in DNA: TGTGCCAGCAGCTTAGGCAATCCGGGGGAAAACACTGAAGCTTTCTTT.

In its sample, this clonotype was seen many times. The rearrangement joins TRBV19 to TRBJ2-2; D remains unclear. CDR1 is LNHDA and CDR2 is SQIVND in the germline V gene (reference sequence). This CDR3 has 14 amino acids. Trimming pared 7 bases from V and 1 base from J, leaving 10 bases between. Here the CDR3 DNA reads TGTGCCAGTAACCCCAAGGTGAACACCGGGGAGCTGTTTTTT. Translated: CASNPKVNTGELFF.

This chain links TRBV27 with TRBJ2-5, with TRBD2 identical over 8 bases. V trimming: 3 bases; J trimming: 2 bases; junction bases outside the gene matches: 8. This CDR3 has 16 amino acids. CDR1 and CDR2 (germline): MNHEY, SMNVEV (reference sequence). The CDR3 DNA is TGTGCCAGCAGTTTGGATAGCGGGGAAGTTCAAGAGACCCAGTACTTC. It specifies CASSLDSGEVQETQYF.

The table lists this clonotype with many counts. The chain is built from TRBV11-2 and TRBJ2-7, with 14 bases matching TRBD2. The CDR3 spans 18 residues. V was pared by 3 bases and J by 0 bases, with 7 bases of the junction left unmatched. Germline lookup yields CDR1 SGHAT and CDR2 FQNNGV. The CDR3 region is CASSLGWTSGGSSYEQYF. The CDR3 nucleotides read TGTGCCAGCAGCTTGGGCTGGACTAGCGGGGGGAGCTCCTACGAGCAGTACTTC.

This clonotype was seen repeatedly, ten times or more. The chain recombines TRBV28 with TRBJ1-1; 7 bases fit TRBD1. Germline-derived CDR1 and CDR2 are MDHEN and SYDVKM. CDR3 size: 11 residues. Losses at the gene ends were 6 bases for V and 8 bases for J; bases not matched to a gene: 3. CDR3 in amino acids: CASRWGQEAFF. The CDR3 nucleotides read TGTGCCAGCAGGTGGGGACAGGAAGCTTTCTTT.

This clonotype was counted ten times or more. This CDR3 is CASSSGGQGAVQPQHF. The CDR3, as DNA: TGTGCCAGCAGCTCAGGTGGGCAGGGGGCGGTTCAGCCCCAGCATTTT. The chain is built from TRBV7-2 and TRBJ1-5; 8 nucleotides match TRBD1. After removal of 4 bases from V and 6 bases from J, the junction contained 11 bases not matched to a gene. Germline assignment: CDR1 SGHTA and CDR2 FQGNSA. The CDR3 contains 16 residues.

This clonotype came up many times. DNA of the CDR3: TGCAGATGCCGGGACGCCACCCGCTACACCTTC. It encodes CRCRDATRYTF. The J gene is TRBJ1-2, the V gene TRBV20-1; D perhaps matches TRBD1 (5 bases). Looked up from germline, CDR1 is DFQATT and CDR2 is SNEGSKA (reference sequence). CDR3 size: 11 residues.

At least ten counts were recorded for this clonotype. The chain carries TRBV27 and TRBJ2-7; no clear D. The germline V and J ends were trimmed by 2 bases and 2 bases, with 10 bases remaining between them. The CDR3 is 14 amino acids. Germline lookup yields CDR1 MNHEY and CDR2 SMNVEV (reference sequence). The CDR3 is CASSLAVRTYEQYF. DNA of the CDR3: TGTGCCAGCAGTTTAGCCGTACGAACCTACGAGCAGTACTTC.

The gene calls are TRBV20-1 and TRBJ2-5; TRBD1 matches at 11 bases. Germline-derived CDR1 and CDR2 are DFQATT and SNEGSKA (reference sequence). The CDR3 is 15 amino acids. Trimming at V came to 5 bases and at J to 7 bases, leaving 12 bases not matched to a gene. CDR3 protein: CSALSGQGAVGTQYF. For the CDR3, the DNA is TGCAGTGCTCTAAGTGGACAGGGGGCCGTCGGGACCCAGTACTTC.

On this clonotype: The junction and the germline gene differ at one end; a read error may be behind it. The chain couples TRBV10-1 to TRBJ2-7; 7 nucleotides agree with TRBD2. Germline V gene sequence: CDR1 WNHNN, CDR2 SYGVQD (reference sequence). This CDR3 has 15 amino acids. Here the CDR3 DNA reads TGTGCCAGCAGGGTAAGCCCCGGGACTACCTACGAGCAGTACTTC. It specifies CASRVSPGTTYEQYF.

The table lists this clonotype with many counts. The CDR3 here is CASSAVQGISAEAFF. CDR3 in DNA: TGTGCCAGCTCAGCCGTACAGGGTATAAGCGCTGAAGCTTTCTTT. The V call is TRBV18, the J call TRBJ1-1; weak D call: TRBD1 (6 bases). V was clipped by 5 bases and J by 6 bases, with 19 bases between them. The CDR3 covers 15 residues. Germline loops: CDR1 KGHSH, CDR2 LQKENI.

This clonotype was counted at least ten times. The genes are TRBV15 and TRBJ2-2; 7 nucleotides line up with TRBD2. CDR1 LNHNV and CDR2 YYDKDF come from the germline V gene (reference sequence). Trimming at V came to 6 bases and at J to 5 bases, leaving 9 bases not matched to a gene. There are 15 residues in the CDR3. The CDR3 sequence: CATRPLREGTGELFF. For the CDR3, the DNA is TGTGCCACCAGACCTCTTAGGGAGGGTACCGGGGAGCTGTTTTTT.